Only one count was recorded for the clone carrying this T cell receptor beta chain. This specimen comes from a study of cytomegalovirus exposure and HLA in healthy donors. Whole-study context: The same platform as the roughly 630 first-cohort repertoires was used for the 130 or so validation repertoires, a later analysis reported.

The repertoire was sequenced with immunoSEQ multiplex PCR; TCRdb's copy has only in-frame clones and lacks some. The sample records tens of thousands of clones, 94% being singletons. The germline V gene encodes CDR1 SGHRS and CDR2 YFSETQ. This CDR3 region has 13 residues. The germline V and J ends were trimmed by 0 bases and 3 bases, with 6 bases remaining between them. This TCR was sampled from a man younger than 35 in good health and CMV-seropositive. Sequencing was done on a sample of PBMCs. The chain joins TRBV5-1 to TRBJ1-2; D is unclear. CDR3 DNA sequence: TGCGCCAGCAGCTTGGCTCGGGACTATGGCTACACCTTC. It is translated as CASSLARDYGYTF.